This T cell receptor beta chain originates from a study of blood T cells in healthy people across ages. Through a sample-barcoded 5' primer and a J-beta primer mix, a second PCR was run for about 6 to 11 cycles. Each sample provided no less than 2.5 million CDR3-containing paired-end reads. One entry per CDR3 protein results from TCRdb running MiXCR on the 5' RACE reads. The repertoire consists of about 900,000 distinct CDR3 sequences, with 40% to 60% occurring once and the leading ten covering around an eighth. The germline gives CDR1 MNHEY, CDR2 SMNVEV (reference sequence). The CDR3 covers 14 residues.

The gene calls are TRBV27 and TRBJ2-4; D ambiguous. The J call may be incorrect, as the DNA end agrees better with TRBJ2-7. The sample was blood. The receptor's source is a man younger than 45 in good health. The CDR3 DNA reads TGTGCCAGCAGCACCCACAACCGGCGCTACGAGCAGTACTTC. This translates into CASSTHNRRYEQYF.